Each of the 28 T cell receptor beta chains below was sequenced from the same sample in a study of early T cells in non-severe SARS-CoV-2 infection. From the 5' RACE reads, TCRdb called clonotypes with MiXCR, one entry per CDR3 protein. The data hold more than 75,000 distinct CDR3 sequences, with less than 15% observed a single time. The specimen sequenced was whole blood. These receptors came from an adult who was a healthcare worker with PCR-confirmed SARS-CoV-2 infection or an uninfected control (not recorded which).

This sequence joins TRBV4-1 and TRBJ2-7, with a tentative D call TRBD2 (5 bases). This CDR3 spans 14 amino acids. Per germline, CDR1 MGHRA and CDR2 YSYEKL. Deletions cut 1 base from V and 3 bases from J, with 10 bases between. CDR3 loop: CASSQAYDYYEQYF. Here the CDR3 DNA reads TGCGCCAGCAGCCAAGCCTATGACTACTACGAGCAGTACTTC.

This rearrangement joins TRBV7-6 to TRBJ1-2; 10 bases match TRBD1. V dropped 5 bases and J dropped 0; count of bases not matched to a gene: 6. The germline V gene has CDR1 SGHVS and CDR2 FNYEAQ. The CDR3 totals 16 residues. The CDR3 reads CASSLGQGVSNYGYTF. CDR3 in DNA: TGTGCCAGCAGCCTTGGACAGGGGGTTTCTAACTATGGCTACACCTTC.

This clonotype turned up a few times. V is TRBV7-9 and J is TRBJ2-7; 9 bases align to TRBD1. Germline V gene sequence: CDR1 SEHNR, CDR2 FQNEAQ (reference sequence). V lost 2 bases, J lost 1 base, and 3 bases stayed unmatched. The CDR3 spans 15 residues. The chain's CDR3 is CASSLPGTGSYEQYF. The CDR3 DNA reads TGTGCCAGCAGCTTACCCGGGACAGGGTCCTACGAGCAGTACTTC.

The V gene is TRBV20-1, the J gene TRBJ2-2, with D perhaps TRBD2 (6 bases). The CDR3 consists of 14 residues. With 3 bases removed from V and 1 base from J, the gap between germline ends came to 9 bases. Germline assignment: CDR1 DFQATT and CDR2 SNEGSKA (reference sequence). In DNA, the CDR3 is TGCAGTGCTAGGGGGGGACTGAACACCGGGGAGCTGTTTTTT. Translation: CSARGGLNTGELFF.

Ten or more counts support this clonotype. The chain has TRBV14 and TRBJ1-2; D gene unclear. V was clipped by 4 bases and J by 4 bases, with 7 bases between them. The CDR3 has 12 residues. Looked up from germline, CDR1 is SGHDN and CDR2 is FVKESK. As DNA, the CDR3 is TGTGCCAGCAGCCCCCAAGGCTATGGCTACACCTTC. It translates to CASSPQGYGYTF.

J is TRBJ2-1 and V is TRBV10-3; possible D gene TRBD1, 5 bases. V was trimmed by 7 bases and J by 5 bases, leaving 12 bases between them. This CDR3 has 13 amino acids. CDR1 is ENHRY, CDR2 SYGVKD, per germline. CDR3 sequence reads: CAINGQGDNEQFF. The CDR3 DNA is TGTGCCATCAACGGGCAGGGCGACAATGAGCAGTTCTTC.

The V call is TRBV3-1, the J call TRBJ2-3; 7 nucleotides agree with TRBD2. The CDR3 runs 16 residues. V dropped 3 bases and J dropped 0; count of bases not matched to a gene: 6. In germline, CDR1 is LGHDT, CDR2 YNNKEL (reference sequence). The CDR3 region has the DNA TGTGCCAGCAGCCAGGATTTAGCGGGTAGCACAGATACGCAGTATTTT. It yields the protein CASSQDLAGSTDTQYF.

V gene TRBV6-2 or TRBV6-3 combines with J gene TRBJ2-2; perhaps TRBD1 as D (5 bases). The CDR3 runs to 15 residues. The V gene's germline CDR1 is MNHEY and CDR2 SVGEGT. V was trimmed by 5 bases and J by 3 bases, leaving 13 bases between them. CDR3 bases: TGTGCCAGCAGTGGCCCAGGGTACGACACCGGGGAGCTGTTTTTT. This gives the protein CASSGPGYDTGELFF.

J is TRBJ1-1 and V is TRBV6-6, with a possible D match to TRBD1 (6 bases). This CDR3 contains 14 residues. Between the trimmed V and J ends, which lost 4 bases and 7 bases, there was a span of 16 bases. The germline gives CDR1 MNHNY, CDR2 SVGAGI (reference sequence). CDR3 sequence reads: CASSSYQGSNEAFF. CDR3 bases: TGTGCCAGCAGTTCCTATCAGGGGAGCAATGAAGCTTTCTTT.

The chain combines TRBV10-3 with TRBJ2-7; a weak D match, TRBD2 (6 bases). With 0 bases removed from V and 7 bases from J, the gap between germline ends came to 16 bases. Germline CDR1 reads ENHRY; CDR2 reads SYGVKD. This CDR3 is 15 amino acids long. The CDR3 DNA reads TGTGCCATCAGTGAGTCGCTGCGGGGCCAATGGGAGCAGTACTTC. It is translated as CAISESLRGQWEQYF.

This sequence joins TRBV3-1 and TRBJ2-3, with D tentatively TRBD1 (6 bases). Trimming removed 4 bases from V and 1 base from J, with 12 bases in between. CDR1 is LGHDT and CDR2 is YNNKEL in the germline V gene (reference sequence). The CDR3 covers 15 residues. The DNA for the CDR3 is TGTGCCAGCAGCCTCACGGGACATGGCACAGATACGCAGTATTTT. The encoded protein is CASSLTGHGTDTQYF.

The gene calls are TRBV5-1 and TRBJ1-1; 8 bases fit TRBD1. Germline V lookup: CDR1 SGHRS, CDR2 YFSETQ. The CDR3 is 15 residues long. V lost 1 base and J lost 1; bases outside the gene matches: 3. CDR3 nucleotide sequence: TGCGCCAGCAGCTTGTCGACAGGGGAGAACACTGAAGCTTTCTTT. This codes for CASSLSTGENTEAFF.

There are a few counts of this clonotype. This rearrangement joins TRBV2 to TRBJ2-6; D is unresolved. The germline V gene encodes CDR1 SNHLY and CDR2 FYNNEI. This CDR3 has 15 amino acids. Between the trimmed V and J ends, which lost 11 bases and 3 bases, there was a span of 17 bases. This CDR3 is CARSNRKNGANVLTF. The CDR3, as DNA: TGTGCCCGAAGCAATAGGAAGAATGGGGCCAACGTCCTGACTTTC.

On this clonotype: This may be a read error, as it is one base from a much larger clone. The rearrangement links TRBV12-3 or TRBV12-4 to TRBJ1-1; TRBD1 is a possible D gene (6 bases). V gave up 3 bases and J gave up 1 base, with 9 bases separating them. The CDR3 consists of 14 residues. The CDR3 here is CASSFQGWNTEAFF. Written as DNA, the CDR3 is TGTGCCAGCAGTTTTCAGGGGTGGAACACTGAAGCTTTCTTT.

In its sample, this clonotype was seen a few times. This chain uses TRBV7-9 with TRBJ2-5; TRBD2 agrees at 9 bases. The CDR3 sequence is 16 residues long. Unmatched junction bases numbered 6, after V lost 1 base and J lost 3 bases. The germline V gene encodes CDR1 SEHNR and CDR2 FQNEAQ (reference sequence). The chain's CDR3 is CASSLGSGGPKETQYF. The DNA of the CDR3 is TGTGCCAGCAGCTTAGGTAGCGGGGGCCCGAAAGAGACCCAGTACTTC.

V and J are TRBV5-6 and TRBJ2-3, with a possible D match to TRBD2 (6 bases). Trimming stripped 5 bases from V and 4 bases from J, with 23 bases between. Germline CDR1 reads SGHDT; CDR2 reads YYEEEE. This CDR3 has 17 amino acids. CDR3 amino acids: CASSYGRDSPQADTQYF. The DNA for the CDR3 is TGTGCCAGCAGTTACGGCCGGGACTCTCCGCAGGCAGATACGCAGTATTTT. The full variable domain, its missing parts supplied by reference TRBV5-6 and TRBJ2-3, is DAGVTQSPTHLIKTRGQQVTLRCSPKSGHDTVSWYQQALGQGPQFIFQYYEEEERQRGNFPDRFSGHQFPNYSSELNVNALLLGDSALYLCASSYGRDSPQADTQYFGPGTRLTVL.

This clonotype was seen ten or more times. The genes are TRBV18 and TRBJ1-1; TRBD1 agrees at 11 bases. This CDR3 spans 16 amino acids. Germline-derived CDR1 and CDR2 are KGHSH and LQKENI. V lost 4 bases and J lost 1; bases outside the gene matches: 5. DNA for the CDR3: TGTGCCAGCTCACTGGGACAGGGGGTGAGGAACACTGAAGCTTTCTTT. Protein sequence: CASSLGQGVRNTEAFF.

The chain combines TRBV12-3 or TRBV12-4 with TRBJ2-7; D is unresolved. The CDR3 spans 13 residues. The V gene lost 4 bases and the J gene lost 0 bases, with 7 bases spanning the gap. The CDR3 coding sequence is TGTGCCAGCAGTTACGATACCTCCTACGAGCAGTACTTC. Its translation: CASSYDTSYEQYF.

V usage is TRBV7-2 and J usage is TRBJ1-1; D unresolved. This CDR3 is 14 amino acids long. The V gene's germline CDR1 is SGHTA and CDR2 FQGNSA. V lost 4 bases and J 1 base, leaving 10 bases between the germline ends. The CDR3 DNA sequence: TGTGCCAGCAGCTCGAGGATCGGGAACACTGAAGCTTTCTTT. Translated, it gives CASSSRIGNTEAFF.

This clonotype was picked up many times. V usage is TRBV20-1 and J usage is TRBJ1-2; weak D call: TRBD1 (5 bases). V gave up 7 bases and J gave up 12 bases, with 15 bases separating them. Germline loops: CDR1 DFQATT, CDR2 SNEGSKA (reference sequence). This CDR3 is built from 10 residues. The CDR3 DNA reads TGCAGTGGACGGGACGGCGAGGACACCTTC. Its translation is CSGRDGEDTF.

This clonotype showed up many times. This chain uses TRBV9 with TRBJ2-3; 11 bases align to TRBD2. Germline loops: CDR1 SGDLS, CDR2 YYNGEE. This CDR3 has 16 amino acids. The V and J ends lost 0 bases and 4 bases, in that order; junction bases with no gene match: 4. Written as DNA, the CDR3 is TGTGCCAGCAGCGTAGACACTAGCGGGGGTTCAGATACGCAGTATTTT. Translating gives CASSVDTSGGSDTQYF. Supplemented by reference TRBV9 and TRBJ2-3, the full variable domain reads DSGVTQTPKHLITATGQRVTLRCSPRSGDLSVYWYQQSLDQGLQFLIQYYNGEERAKGNILERFSAQQFPDLHSELNLSSLELGDSALYFCASSVDTSGGSDTQYFGPGTRLTVL.

In its sample, this clonotype was seen many times. The chain carries TRBV5-1 and TRBJ2-1, with 11 nucleotides matching TRBD2. Germline loops: CDR1 SGHRS, CDR2 YFSETQ. This CDR3 has 14 residues. The J segment lost 8 bases and the V segment lost 0 bases, leaving 1 base of the junction unmatched. The CDR3 sequence is CASSLVLAGDEQFF. CDR3 in DNA: TGCGCCAGCAGCTTGGTACTAGCGGGGGATGAGCAGTTCTTC.

The chain carries TRBV5-1 and TRBJ2-3; 8 bases match TRBD2. The CDR3 extends over 15 amino acids. Trimming took 5 bases from V and 2 from J; bases not matched to a gene: 7. Germline V gene sequence: CDR1 SGHRS, CDR2 YFSETQ. CDR3 coding DNA: TGCGCCAGCAGTAGTAGCGGGGCGACCACAGATACGCAGTATTTT. Encoded protein: CASSSSGATTDTQYF. The variable domain in full, with the rest retrieved from reference TRBV5-1 and TRBJ2-3, is KAGVTQTPRYLIKTRGQQVTLSCSPISGHRSVSWYQQTPGQGLQFLFEYFSETQRNKGNFPGRFSGRQFSNSRSEMNVSTLELGDSALYLCASSSSGATTDTQYFGPGTRLTVL.

This clonotype was observed a single time. A much larger clone sits a single nucleotide away, making a read error possible. This chain links TRBV18 with TRBJ1-2; D is unclear. The V end lost 4 bases, the J end lost 8 bases, and 14 bases lay between the germline ends. CDR3 length: 13 residues. Germline CDR1 KGHSH, CDR2 LQKENI. CDR3 nucleotide sequence: TGTGCCAGCTCACGCTCAAATCGAGTAGGCTACACCTTC. Its translation: CASSRSNRVGYTF.

This clonotype was seen a handful of times. This chain joins TRBV28 and TRBJ1-2; possibly TRBD1 for D (6 bases). The length of the CDR3 is 15 residues. Germline lookup yields CDR1 MDHEN and CDR2 SYDVKM. V lost 2 bases, J lost 5 bases, and 15 bases lay in between. The CDR3 region has the DNA TGTGCCAGCAGTTTAGAGGCGGGGGCGCTTTATGGCTACACCTTC. It encodes CASSLEAGALYGYTF.

The sample holds a few counts of this clonotype. The chain uses TRBV30 and TRBJ1-1, with a tentative D call TRBD1 (5 bases). Trimming pared 2 bases from V and 13 bases from J, leaving 20 bases between. The CDR3 is 13 residues long. Germline CDR1 is GTSNPN and CDR2 is SVGIG (reference sequence). The CDR3 protein is CAWSPPGTIGVFF. CDR3 nucleotides: TGTGCCTGGAGTCCCCCGGGGACTATAGGAGTTTTCTTT.

This clonotype was detected once. The V and J genes are TRBV20-1 and TRBJ2-1; TRBD2 might be the D (5 bases). V was shortened by 5 bases and J by 2 bases, with 10 bases between the two germline ends. The CDR3 contains 13 residues. Germline CDR1 is DFQATT and CDR2 is SNEGSKA (reference sequence). The CDR3 sequence is CSAPGVPYNEQFF. CDR3 nucleotide sequence: TGCAGTGCTCCCGGGGTGCCCTACAATGAGCAGTTCTTC.

This clonotype was counted only a few times. The chain links TRBV30 to TRBJ2-1; 8 bases are shared with TRBD1. With 4 bases clipped from V and 7 bases from J, the junction kept 6 bases outside the gene matches. From germline, CDR1 is GTSNPN and CDR2 SVGIG (reference sequence). CDR3 length equals 13 residues. As DNA, the CDR3 is TGTGCCTGGAATGCAGGGGGCAGGAATGAGCAGTTCTTC. Translating gives CAWNAGGRNEQFF.